The TCR beta chain under discussion was sequenced for a study of response to subunit inactivated influenza vaccine. TCRdb fed the RT-PCR reads into MiXCR, producing one record per CDR3 protein. The sample lists approximately 250,000 distinct CDR3 sequences; more than 9% were seen once. Whole-study results and caveats: Only a handful of new T cells, the authors suggested, are recruited with each seasonal influenza vaccination.

A single count supports this clonotype. The antigen is undetermined. Trimming pared 6 bases from V and 6 bases from J, leaving 14 bases between. Germline-derived CDR1 and CDR2 are SEHNR and FQNEAQ (reference sequence). CDR3 length: 14 amino acids. Sequenced material: non-naive T cells sorted from PBMCs, taken approximately 15 days before vaccination. V usage is TRBV7-9 and J usage is TRBJ1-4; no firm D call. The origin of this receptor is a man in his fifties who received an inactivated influenza vaccine. The CDR3 DNA reads as TGTGCCAGCAGTCGAGCGTGGGGAGATGAAAAACTGTTTTTT. Amino acid sequence: CASSRAWGDEKLFF.